Below, 31 T cell receptor beta chains from the same sample are listed, as sequenced in a study of response to subunit inactivated influenza vaccine. TCRdb re-analysed the RT-PCR reads in MiXCR, keeping a single row per CDR3 protein. Here the sample spans hundreds of thousands of distinct CDR3 sequences, roughly 20% being singletons. Material: PBMCs from blood, obtained more than 4 days after vaccination. These receptors were collected from a man aged 45 to 65 who received an inactivated influenza vaccine.

The CDR3 region has the DNA TGTGCCAGCAGCCAAGACGTGACTAGCGGTTACAATGAGCAGTTCTTC. This sequence encodes CASSQDVTSGYNEQFF. The gene calls are TRBV4-2 and TRBJ2-1, with 9 bases lining up with TRBD2. Germline values: CDR1 LGHNA, CDR2 YNFKEQ. Losses at the gene ends were 0 bases for V and 4 bases for J; bases not matched to a gene: 4. The CDR3 has 16 amino acids.

The chain has TRBV24-1 and TRBJ2-3; the D is unclear. Germline V gives CDR1 KGHDR, CDR2 SFDVKD. The CDR3 loop spans 15 amino acids. Deletions cut 3 bases from V and 0 bases from J, with 9 bases between. CDR3 bases: TGTGCCACCAGTGATAGAAGGCGGAGCACAGATACGCAGTATTTT. Protein sequence: CATSDRRRSTDTQYF.

The chain uses TRBV12-3 or TRBV12-4 and TRBJ2-7; 9 bases are a match to TRBD1. The CDR3 consists of 15 residues. The trim removed 6 bases at V and 3 bases at J, leaving 9 bases unmatched. CDR3 residues: CASRSGTGSYYEQYF. The CDR3 DNA reads as TGTGCCAGCAGATCCGGGACAGGGTCTTACTACGAGCAGTACTTC.

The genes are TRBV20-1 and TRBJ2-3, with 9 bases matching TRBD1. V lost 6 bases, J lost 5 bases, and 15 bases stayed unmatched. The CDR3 has 16 residues. Germline loops: CDR1 DFQATT, CDR2 SNEGSKA (reference sequence). The CDR3 spells CSAPPADRGLGDTQYF. DNA of the CDR3: TGCAGTGCCCCCCCGGCGGACAGGGGACTCGGAGATACGCAGTATTTT.

DNA for the CDR3: TGTGCCATTAAGGGGCAGAGTCACAATGAGCAGTTCTTC. Translating it yields CAIKGQSHNEQFF. The rearrangement links TRBV10-3 to TRBJ2-1; tentative D call: TRBD1 (5 bases). CDR1 is ENHRY and CDR2 is SYGVKD in the germline V gene. Trimming shortened V by 9 bases and J by 5 bases, and 14 bases separated the two germline ends. This CDR3 comprises 13 residues.

This clonotype was found a few times. The rearrangement joins TRBV28 to TRBJ2-7; either TRBD1 or TRBD2 may supply D (5 bases each). V was shortened by 4 bases and J by 2 bases, with 15 bases between the two germline ends. There are 15 residues in the CDR3. Germline loops: CDR1 MDHEN, CDR2 SYDVKM. Here the CDR3 reads CASSSARGGAYEQYF. The CDR3 DNA sequence: TGTGCCAGCAGTTCCGCCCGTGGGGGTGCCTACGAGCAGTACTTC.

There are a few counts of this clonotype. The CDR3 sequence: CASSSRELNEQFF. CDR3 nucleotides: TGTGCCAGCAGCAGCCGGGAGTTGAATGAGCAGTTCTTC. The rearrangement joins TRBV7-3 to TRBJ2-1; D is possibly TRBD2 (6 bases). CDR3 length: 13 amino acids. V lost 5 bases, J lost 7 bases, and 12 bases lay in between. CDR1 and CDR2 (germline): SGHTA, FQGTGA.

Many counts were recorded for this clonotype. V and J are TRBV10-3 and TRBJ2-7; D possibly corresponds to TRBD1 (6 bases). V lost 3 bases and J 4 bases, leaving 7 bases between the germline ends. Germline V gene lookup returns CDR1 ENHRY and CDR2 SYGVKD. The CDR3 runs 12 residues. The DNA for the CDR3 is TGTGCCATCAGTGAAGGGGGTTACGAGCAGTACTTC. Residues: CAISEGGYEQYF.

This clonotype was observed a few times. The chain carries TRBV6-2 or TRBV6-3 and TRBJ2-3, with D possibly being TRBD2 (6 bases). The V gene's germline CDR1 is MNHEY and CDR2 SVGEGT. The V gene lost 7 bases and the J gene lost 0 bases, with 14 bases spanning the gap. This CDR3 contains 15 residues. The CDR3 here is CASTAGRASTDTQYF. The CDR3 nucleotides are TGTGCCAGCACCGCGGGAAGGGCCAGCACAGATACGCAGTATTTT.

This chain connects TRBV18 to TRBJ1-5; 8 bases fit TRBD1. Losses at the gene ends were 6 bases for V and 8 bases for J; bases not matched to a gene: 9. The CDR3 length is 14 residues. Per germline, CDR1 KGHSH and CDR2 LQKENI. The CDR3 spells CASSSQGAGEPQHF. The CDR3 bases are TGTGCCAGCTCTTCTCAGGGGGCGGGTGAGCCCCAGCATTTT.

Many counts were recorded for this clonotype. The chain has TRBV10-3 and TRBJ1-5, with TRBD1 identical over 8 bases. Germline V CDR1 and CDR2: ENHRY, SYGVKD. With V trimmed by 4 bases and J by 4 bases, 6 bases remained unmatched. This CDR3 spans 15 amino acids. CDR3 in DNA: TGTGCCATCAGTGCGGACAGGGTCATGAATCAGCCCCAGCATTTT. It codes for CAISADRVMNQPQHF.

This rearrangement joins TRBV20-1 to TRBJ2-2; D remains unclear. V lost 5 bases and J 1 base, leaving 11 bases between the germline ends. The CDR3 runs to 14 residues. From germline, CDR1 is DFQATT and CDR2 SNEGSKA (reference sequence). In DNA, the CDR3 is TGCAGTGCTTCCCGGACGCAGAACACCGGGGAGCTGTTTTTT. Translating it yields CSASRTQNTGELFF.

Here the CDR3 DNA reads TGTGCCAGTTCCCGGGACAGCAACTTTAATACCTACGAGCAGTACTTC. This gives the protein CASSRDSNFNTYEQYF. V and J are TRBV5-3 and TRBJ2-7; 7 positions match TRBD1. TRBV5-3 qualifies as an ORF whose function is uncertain. The V and J ends lost 8 bases and 2 bases, in that order; junction bases with no gene match: 16. The CDR3 length is 16 residues.

The CDR3 DNA follows: TGTGCCAGCACGAAAAGCCCAGATACGCAGTATTTT. It encodes CASTKSPDTQYF. This chain joins TRBV2 and TRBJ2-3; no firm D call. V lost 7 bases and J 4 bases, leaving 9 bases between the germline ends. The germline CDR1 and CDR2 sequences are SNHLY and FYNNEI. CDR3 size: 12 residues.

The chain carries TRBV6-1 and TRBJ2-5; tentative D call: TRBD2 (5 bases). The V and J ends lost 4 bases and 2 bases respectively, with 14 bases between them. Germline V lookup: CDR1 MNHNS, CDR2 SASEGT. The CDR3 has 15 residues. In DNA, the CDR3 is TGTGCCAGCAGTGTCGTACCTCGGGGTCAAGAGACCCAGTACTTC. Residues: CASSVVPRGQETQYF.

V usage is TRBV3-1 and J usage is TRBJ1-1, with a weak D call TRBD1 (5 bases). Germline V gene sequence: CDR1 LGHDT, CDR2 YNNKEL (reference sequence). V lost 9 bases and J lost 4, with 9 bases in between. This CDR3 has 11 residues. CDR3 region: CASQGATEAFF. The CDR3 DNA sequence: TGTGCCAGTCAGGGCGCCACTGAAGCTTTCTTT.

This clonotype was counted between two and nine times. V usage is TRBV20-1 and J usage is TRBJ1-1; perhaps TRBD1 as D (5 bases). Germline CDR1 and CDR2: DFQATT and SNEGSKA (reference sequence). The germline V and J ends were trimmed by 6 bases and 1 base, with 9 bases remaining between them. The CDR3 consists of 12 residues. The CDR3 loop reads CSATTGNTEAFF. CDR3 DNA: TGCAGTGCCACTACAGGGAACACTGAAGCTTTCTTT.

This clonotype turned up a few times. J is TRBJ1-5 and V is TRBV20-1, with a possible D match to TRBD1 (6 bases). In germline, CDR1 is DFQATT, CDR2 SNEGSKA (reference sequence). The ends were cut back, 6 bases at V and 6 bases at J, with 15 bases in the middle. This CDR3 is built from 13 residues. CDR3 nucleotide sequence: TGCAGTGCCCTAGGGGGTGCGGGTCAGCCCCAGCATTTT. This sequence encodes CSALGGAGQPQHF.

This clonotype came up a few times. This chain joins TRBV12-3 or TRBV12-4 and TRBJ2-5; D not resolved. V dropped 6 bases and J dropped 5 bases, with 13 bases sitting between them. The CDR3 is 13 residues long. CDR3 region: CASSSTQEETQYF. CDR3 DNA: TGTGCCAGCAGCTCGACACAAGAGGAGACCCAGTACTTC.

The table lists this clonotype with a few counts. The chain links TRBV29-1 to TRBJ2-5; D unresolved. There are 11 residues in the CDR3. Deletions cut 4 bases from V and 4 bases from J, with 7 bases between. Per the germline V gene, CDR1 is SQVTM and CDR2 is ANQGSEA. The CDR3 nucleotides are TGCAGCGTTGCGGTGGGAGAGACCCAGTACTTC. Translating it yields CSVAVGETQYF.

This chain uses TRBV20-1 with TRBJ2-3, with a tentative D call TRBD1 (5 bases). This CDR3 contains 15 residues. Germline CDR1 reads DFQATT; CDR2 reads SNEGSKA (reference sequence). V was cut by 5 bases and J by 11 bases, with 26 bases left in between. In DNA form, the CDR3 reads TGCAGTGCTCAAGACCGAATTAGACAGACCCACGGGCAGTATTTT. It translates to CSAQDRIRQTHGQYF.

This chain links TRBV25-1 with TRBJ2-5; D unclear. Germline CDR1 MGHDK, CDR2 SYGVNS. V shed 2 bases and J shed 13 bases, with 8 bases lying between them. The length of the CDR3 is 10 residues. CDR3 residues: CASSESGWYF. The CDR3 region has the DNA TGTGCCAGCAGTGAAAGTGGATGGTACTTC.

The chain recombines TRBV29-1 with TRBJ2-3; D remains ambiguous. CDR3 length: 15 amino acids. V was pared by 4 bases and J by 5 bases, with 19 bases between. Per the germline V gene, CDR1 is SQVTM and CDR2 is ANQGSEA. The CDR3 region is CSVVFLSRWGDTQYF. CDR3 sequence (DNA): TGCAGCGTTGTCTTCCTTTCGAGGTGGGGAGATACGCAGTATTTT.

This clonotype was detected many times. This chain uses TRBV11-2 with TRBJ2-7; D is unresolved. Looked up from germline, CDR1 is SGHAT and CDR2 is FQNNGV. Trimming pared 0 bases from V and 2 bases from J, leaving 17 bases between. The CDR3 extends over 17 amino acids. The CDR3 protein is CASSLDVARRIAYEQYF. The DNA of the CDR3 is TGTGCCAGCAGCTTAGATGTAGCCCGTCGGATCGCCTACGAGCAGTACTTC.

This clonotype was observed a few times. The chain carries TRBV12-3 or TRBV12-4 and TRBJ2-4, with a tentative D call TRBD2 (8 bases). V was cut by 7 bases and J by 0 bases, with 34 bases left in between. The CDR3 is made up of 22 amino acids. The CDR3 coding sequence is TGTGCCAGCACATCCCAGGGGGTGGTAGCGGGGCTGAGATCCCTAGCCAAAAACATTCAGTACTTC. It yields the protein CASTSQGVVAGLRSLAKNIQYF.

This clonotype was recorded at least ten times. The rearrangement joins TRBV20-1 to TRBJ2-5; 8 positions match TRBD1. Germline lookup yields CDR1 DFQATT and CDR2 SNEGSKA (reference sequence). Trimming at V came to 6 bases and at J to 1 base, leaving 7 bases not matched to a gene. The CDR3 has 14 amino acids. This CDR3 is CSAQDRAAQETQYF. The CDR3 DNA reads as TGCAGTGCCCAGGACAGGGCCGCCCAAGAGACCCAGTACTTC.

This chain uses TRBV12-3 or TRBV12-4 with TRBJ2-1; 15 bases agree with TRBD2. V lost 6 bases to trimming and J lost 5 bases; unmatched junction nucleotides: 11. This CDR3 spans 18 amino acids. The CDR3 coding sequence is TGTGCCAGCAGCACTGGACTAGCGGGAGGGCCGAGGAACAATGAGCAGTTCTTC. Amino acids: CASSTGLAGGPRNNEQFF.

About this clonotype: The likely explanation is a read error, given a far larger clone one base away. The rearrangement joins TRBV5-1 to TRBJ1-1, with 7 positions matching TRBD1. The germline gives CDR1 SGHRS, CDR2 YFSETQ. CDR3 length equals 14 residues. The CDR3 nucleotides are TGCGACAGCAGCCCGGGGACAGCGAACACTGAAGCTTTCTTT. This translates into CDSSPGTANTEAFF.

The V and J genes are TRBV7-2 and TRBJ1-5; the D gene is possibly TRBD1 (6 bases). The CDR3 is 13 amino acids. Trimming removed 5 bases from V and 7 bases from J, with 12 bases in between. The germline CDR1 and CDR2 sequences are SGHTA and FQGNSA. The CDR3 DNA sequence: TGTGCCAGCAGCCTCGTACAGGGCCAGCCCCAGCATTTT. This gives the protein CASSLVQGQPQHF. The whole variable domain, filled in from reference TRBV7-2 and TRBJ1-5, reads GAGVSQSPSNKVTEKGKDVELRCDPISGHTALYWYRQSLGQGLEFLIYFQGNSAPDKSGLPSDRFSAERTGGSVSTLTIQRTQQEDSAVYLCASSLVQGQPQHFGDGTRLSIL.

This clonotype was seen only a few times. This CDR3 is CASSTGGVGDYEQYF. CDR3 DNA sequence: TGTGCCAGCAGTACCGGGGGGGTGGGAGATTACGAGCAGTACTTC. The V and J genes are TRBV6-1 and TRBJ2-7, with TRBD2 identical over 8 bases. The CDR3 extends over 15 amino acids. CDR1 MNHNS and CDR2 SASEGT come from the germline V gene. Germline trimming cut 5 bases from V and 4 bases from J; bases unmatched to any gene: 10.

The V and J genes are TRBV20-1 and TRBJ2-4; 8 bases line up with TRBD2. The CDR3 runs 14 residues. Germline V gene lookup returns CDR1 DFQATT and CDR2 SNEGSKA (reference sequence). Trimming took 6 bases from V and 8 from J; bases not matched to a gene: 12. CDR3 in DNA: TGCAGTGCGAGACTGAGCGGGGGCCGCGACATTCAGTACTTC. Its protein is CSARLSGGRDIQYF.